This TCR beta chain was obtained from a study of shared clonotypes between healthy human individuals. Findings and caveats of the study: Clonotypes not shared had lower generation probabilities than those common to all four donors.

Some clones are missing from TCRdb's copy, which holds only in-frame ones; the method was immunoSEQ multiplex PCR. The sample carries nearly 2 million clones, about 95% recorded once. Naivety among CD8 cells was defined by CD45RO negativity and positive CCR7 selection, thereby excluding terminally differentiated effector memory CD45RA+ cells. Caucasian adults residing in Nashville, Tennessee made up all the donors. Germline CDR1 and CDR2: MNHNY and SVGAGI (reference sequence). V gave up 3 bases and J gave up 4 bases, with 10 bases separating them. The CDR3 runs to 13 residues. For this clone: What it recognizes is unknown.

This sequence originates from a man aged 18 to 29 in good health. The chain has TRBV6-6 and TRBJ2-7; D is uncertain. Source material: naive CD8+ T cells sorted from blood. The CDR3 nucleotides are TGTGCCAGCAGTTATGGCAGAAGGTACGAGCAGTACTTC. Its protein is CASSYGRRYEQYF.